Each of the 19 T cell receptor beta chains below was sequenced from the same sample in a study of blood T cell repertoires in COVID-19. Data came from immunoSEQ multiplex PCR; TCRdb stores just in-frame clones and leaves some out. The sample includes over 30,000 clones, just over 85% of them seen just once. The specimen sequenced was peripheral blood. The receptors stem from a human donor in a cohort sampled during active COVID-19.

The chain carries TRBV24-1 and TRBJ2-3; 8 bases align to TRBD1. Germline V gene data show CDR1 as KGHDR and CDR2 as SFDVKD. V shed 4 bases and J 2 bases; nucleotides not matched to a gene: 4. This CDR3 contains 15 residues. The CDR3 loop reads CATSEPGGITDTQYF. The CDR3 DNA follows: TGTGCCACCAGTGAACCAGGGGGCATCACAGATACGCAGTATTTT.

There are a few counts of this clone. The rearrangement uses TRBV5-6 and TRBJ1-4; 11 bases map to TRBD1. With 1 base clipped from V and 7 bases from J, the junction kept 3 bases outside the gene matches. The CDR3 covers 15 residues. Germline V CDR1 and CDR2: SGHDT, YYEEEE. The CDR3 sequence is CASSLYGTGGEKLFF. The CDR3 region has the DNA TGTGCCAGCAGCTTGTACGGGACAGGGGGTGAAAAACTGTTTTTT.

This chain joins TRBV5-5 and TRBJ1-6; 8 bases fit TRBD1. The V gene end was trimmed by 0 bases and the J gene end by 8 bases; junction bases not matched to a gene: 16. The CDR3 is 19 amino acids. Germline V gives CDR1 SGHKS, CDR2 YYEKEE (reference sequence). CDR3 nucleotide sequence: TGTGCCAGCAGCTTGGTGTATAACCGCGACAGGGGCTTGGATTCACCCCTCCACTTT. This codes for CASSLVYNRDRGLDSPLHF.

This rearrangement joins TRBV11-3 to TRBJ2-1; 12 positions agree with TRBD2. CDR3 length: 15 amino acids. V lost 5 bases to trimming and J lost 2 bases; unmatched junction nucleotides: 1. Germline CDR1 and CDR2: SGHNT and YENEEA. CDR3 sequence reads: CASSLAGGPYNEQFF. The CDR3 DNA follows: TGTGCCAGCAGCCTAGCGGGAGGGCCCTACAATGAGCAGTTCTTC.

J is TRBJ2-7 and V is TRBV7-7; TRBD1 agrees at 8 bases. The length of the CDR3 is 14 residues. The germline gives CDR1 SSHAT, CDR2 FNYEAQ (reference sequence). V shed 3 bases and J 4 bases; nucleotides not matched to a gene: 5. The CDR3 sequence: CASSLDRAAYEQYF. The CDR3 nucleotides are TGTGCCAGCAGCTTGGACAGGGCGGCGTACGAGCAGTACTTC.

The V and J genes are TRBV5-1 and TRBJ2-3; a possible D gene is TRBD2 (7 bases). Per germline, CDR1 SGHRS and CDR2 YFSETQ. The V end lost 7 bases, the J end lost 4 bases, and 22 bases lay between the germline ends. CDR3 length equals 16 residues. CDR3 sequence reads: CASEPTGGPQADTQYF. The DNA of the CDR3 is TGCGCCAGCGAACCCACGGGGGGCCCCCAGGCAGATACGCAGTATTTT.

V is TRBV7-3 and J is TRBJ1-6; TRBD1 aligns across 8 bases. The CDR3 sequence is 16 residues long. Germline CDR1 is SGHTA and CDR2 is FQGTGA. The trim removed 2 bases at V and 8 bases at J, leaving 8 bases unmatched. Here the CDR3 reads CASSLRAGQGYSPLHF. The CDR3 DNA follows: TGTGCCAGCAGCTTACGGGCCGGACAGGGCTATTCACCCCTCCACTTT.

This chain uses TRBV7-6 with TRBJ2-7; 7 bases agree with TRBD1. The J segment lost 6 bases and the V segment lost 5 bases, leaving 10 bases of the junction unmatched. Germline CDR1 is SGHVS and CDR2 is FNYEAQ. CDR3 length: 14 amino acids. The CDR3 DNA sequence: TGTGCCAGCAGCCGCAGACAGGGTTACGGCGAGCAGTACTTC. Amino acids: CASSRRQGYGEQYF.

In regard to this clone: This sample includes further DNA sequences coding for the same CDR3. The rearrangement links TRBV6-6 to TRBJ2-7; D is uncertain. Germline CDR1 reads MNHNY; CDR2 reads SVGAGI (reference sequence). The V and J ends lost 0 bases and 5 bases respectively, with 5 bases between them. The CDR3 consists of 12 residues. CDR3 sequence (DNA): TGTGCCAGCAGTTACTCGCGGCACGAGCAGTACTTC. This gives the protein CASSYSRHEQYF.

This rearrangement joins TRBV13 to TRBJ2-7; 11 nucleotides line up with TRBD2. With 5 bases clipped from V and 4 bases from J, the junction kept 4 bases outside the gene matches. The CDR3 covers 14 residues. CDR1 is PRHDT, CDR2 FYEKMQ, per germline (reference sequence). The CDR3 DNA is TGTGCCAGCAGCGTACTAGCGGGGGTGTACGAGCAGTACTTC. Encoded protein: CASSVLAGVYEQYF.

The chain joins TRBV7-2 to TRBJ2-1; TRBD2 matches at 8 bases. Germline CDR1 SGHTA, CDR2 FQGNSA. There are 15 residues in the CDR3. V lost 4 bases and J lost 9; bases outside the gene matches: 11. As DNA, the CDR3 is TGTGCCAGCAGCTCCTTCCGGGGGGGAGTCCGTGAGCAGTTCTTC. This translates into CASSSFRGGVREQFF.

The chain employs TRBV7-9 and TRBJ2-3; TRBD2 matches 8 bases. J lost 1 base, V lost 1 base, and 4 bases had no gene match. The CDR3 spans 16 residues. Germline assignment: CDR1 SEHNR and CDR2 FQNEAQ (reference sequence). The CDR3 reads CASSLGVTSGTDTQYF. CDR3 DNA sequence: TGTGCCAGCAGCTTAGGGGTGACTAGCGGCACAGATACGCAGTATTTT.

The chain employs TRBV5-6 and TRBJ2-7; possible D gene TRBD2, 5 bases. Germline CDR1 and CDR2: SGHDT and YYEEEE. Trimming left V 2 bases short and J 3 bases short, with 15 bases between. The CDR3 is 15 residues long. CDR3 region: CASSFKPSYGYEQYF. The CDR3 DNA reads TGTGCCAGCAGCTTTAAGCCTAGCTACGGCTACGAGCAGTACTTC.

The chain recombines TRBV7-2 with TRBJ2-3; 10 bases are shared with TRBD2. Looked up from germline, CDR1 is SGHTA and CDR2 is FQGNSA. CDR3 length: 17 amino acids. The V and J ends lost 6 bases and 6 bases, in that order; junction bases with no gene match: 15. CDR3 sequence (DNA): TGTGCCAGCAGTCACCCTTCTCTAGCGGGAGAGTCCGATACGCAGTATTTT. Its translation: CASSHPSLAGESDTQYF. Full variable domain (remainder filled in from reference TRBV7-2 and TRBJ2-3): GAGVSQSPSNKVTEKGKDVELRCDPISGHTALYWYRQSLGQGLEFLIYFQGNSAPDKSGLPSDRFSAERTGGSVSTLTIQRTQQEDSAVYLCASSHPSLAGESDTQYFGPGTRLTVL.

The chain combines TRBV6-5 with TRBJ1-1; D ambiguous. Germline values: CDR1 MNHEY, CDR2 SVGAGI. V was trimmed by 8 bases and J by 5 bases, leaving 15 bases between them. CDR3 length: 13 residues. The DNA of the CDR3 is TGTGCCAGCCGCGGGGAGAGGCGGACTGAAGCTTTCTTT. Translation: CASRGERRTEAFF.

The chain has TRBV19 and TRBJ2-2; 12 nucleotides agree with TRBD1. This CDR3 has 18 amino acids. V lost 4 bases and J lost 5; bases outside the gene matches: 11. Per the germline V gene, CDR1 is LNHDA and CDR2 is SQIVND (reference sequence). The CDR3 nucleotides read TGTGCCAGTAGTACAACCGGGACAGGGGGCTTTCTAACCGGGGAGCTGTTTTTT. Amino acids: CASSTTGTGGFLTGELFF.

The gene calls are TRBV5-4 and TRBJ2-1; D possibly corresponds to TRBD1 (6 bases). Trimming pared 0 bases from V and 9 bases from J, leaving 19 bases between. Germline assignment: CDR1 SGHNT and CDR2 YYREEE (reference sequence). The CDR3 length is 16 residues. The CDR3 region has the DNA TGTGCCAGCAGCTTGGACAGGGTAGCTATCGTCGGTGAGCAGTTCTTC. This translates into CASSLDRVAIVGEQFF. Combining the CDR3 with reference TRBV5-4 and TRBJ2-1 gives the whole variable domain ETGVTQSPTHLIKTRGQQVTLRCSSQSGHNTVSWYQQALGQGPQFIFQYYREEENGRGNFPPRFSGLQFPNYSSELNVNALELDDSALYLCASSLDRVAIVGEQFFGPGTRLTVL.

V is TRBV2 and J is TRBJ2-5, with TRBD2 matching 12 bases. Losses at the gene ends were 6 bases for V and 5 bases for J; bases not matched to a gene: 10. This CDR3 is built from 16 residues. Germline lookup yields CDR1 SNHLY and CDR2 FYNNEI. CDR3 residues: CASRQTSGRAEETQYF. CDR3 coding DNA: TGTGCCAGCAGGCAGACTAGCGGGAGAGCCGAGGAGACCCAGTACTTC.

The chain employs TRBV6-5 and TRBJ2-5; 9 bases match TRBD2. Germline V lookup: CDR1 MNHEY, CDR2 SVGAGI. Trimming at V came to 5 bases and at J to 4 bases, leaving 8 bases not matched to a gene. The CDR3 runs 15 residues. The CDR3 DNA is TGTGCCAGCAGTCATCTGGCGGGGGGGCGAGAGACCCAGTACTTC. This gives the protein CASSHLAGGRETQYF.